A single sample gave rise to the 2 T cell receptor beta chains below, sequenced in a study of blood T cell repertoires in COVID-19 (TCRdb year 2020). Receptors were amplified or captured by the immunoSEQ multiplex PCR assay. What TCRdb holds here is the immuneACCESS table cut down to in-frame rearrangements. Part of the clones is not present; checked against another copy, under half of the missing clones reflect an unresolved V gene, and the others are unexplained. Counted in this sample were 300,000 to 450,000 clones; over 75% of them appeared once. Clones ranked in the top ten supply over 0.8% of the sample. The sequencing input was PBMCs or T cells enriched from blood (not recorded which). All receptors derive from a woman in her thirties who had recovered from COVID-19.

The rearrangement uses TRBV6-1 and TRBJ1-2; possible D gene TRBD1, 5 bases. CDR1 and CDR2 (germline): MNHNS, SASEGT. The CDR3 has 15 amino acids. V was pared by 0 bases and J by 8 bases, with 16 bases between. The CDR3 protein is CASSEALRGRGGYTF. The CDR3 DNA reads as TGTGCCAGCAGTGAAGCTTTAAGGGGCCGCGGAGGCTACACCTTC.

The V call is TRBV7-9, the J call TRBJ1-5; D may be TRBD1 (5 bases). In germline, CDR1 is SEHNR, CDR2 FQNEAQ (reference sequence). V gave up 2 bases and J gave up 0 bases, with 11 bases separating them. The CDR3 is made up of 16 amino acids. The CDR3 spells CASSLFARGSNQPQHF. In nucleotides, the CDR3 is TGTGCCAGCAGCTTATTTGCAAGGGGTAGCAATCAGCCCCAGCATTTT.